This T cell receptor (beta chain) derives from a study of early T cells in non-severe SARS-CoV-2 infection. Background on the study: Sequencing input comprised bulk RNA from unsorted whole blood; chain pairing was not available.

Trimming cost V 1 base and J 4 bases, with 15 bases left between them. CDR1 and CDR2 (germline): SGDLS, YYNGEE. The CDR3 totals 16 residues. Unique molecular identifiers tagged individual cDNA molecules. TCRdb reprocessed the 5' RACE reads with MiXCR, giving one entry per CDR3 protein. This table has about 41,000 distinct CDR3 sequences, approximately 10% appearing once. The receptor was isolated from an adult who was a healthcare worker with PCR-confirmed SARS-CoV-2 infection or an uninfected control (not recorded which). Sequencing input: whole blood. V gene TRBV9 combines with J gene TRBJ2-1; D is possibly TRBD2 (5 bases). In DNA, the CDR3 is TGTGCCAGCAGCGTATATAGTGACACGGGGTACAATGAGCAGTTCTTC. It translates to CASSVYSDTGYNEQFF.